This T cell receptor (beta chain) was identified in a study of T-cell reconstitution after alpha-beta-depleted transplantation in children. In its sample, this clonotype was seen many times. Germline trimming cut 3 bases from V and 3 bases from J; bases unmatched to any gene: 4. The CDR3 is made up of 14 amino acids. Preparation of the TCRbeta library was carried out with unique molecular identifiers. Each CDR3 protein is one row after TCRdb ran MiXCR on the PCR reads. The table has around 450,000 distinct CDR3 sequences, about 10% seen once; the top ten hold approximately 2%. The chain is built from TRBV12-3 or TRBV12-4 and TRBJ2-7; 8 nucleotides match TRBD1. Sequencing used PBMCs, obtained before TCRalphabeta/CD19-depleted stem cell transplant. This TCR came from a child aged 2-9 years with inherited bone marrow failure, due to receive a stem cell transplant. CDR3 coding DNA: TGTGCCAGCAGTTTGAACGGACAGGGCTACGAGCAGTACTTC. It yields the protein CASSLNGQGYEQYF.